This T cell receptor (beta chain) is from a study of blood T cell repertoires in COVID-19. The trim removed 5 bases at V and 6 bases at J, leaving 7 bases unmatched. The CDR3 is 15 amino acids. Germline V lookup: CDR1 SNHLY, CDR2 FYNNEI. Clones were sequenced by immunoSEQ multiplex PCR, and TCRdb holds only the in-frame ones, with some missing. The sample shows approximately 300,000 clones, around 90% of them seen only once. The sequence was collected from a man in his 60s who had recovered from COVID-19. The chain employs TRBV2 and TRBJ2-3; 11 nucleotides align to TRBD1. The material sequenced was PBMCs or T cells enriched from blood (not recorded which). The CDR3 DNA reads TGTGCCAGCAGTCAGGACAGGGGGCGAGGGGATACGCAGTATTTT. The encoded protein is CASSQDRGRGDTQYF.